Detailed here is one TCR beta chain. Which antigen it targets is not known. No base quality values were provided; no much bigger clone lies one nucleotide off. The CDR1 and CDR2 encoded by the germline V gene are SGHRS and YFSETQ. V was cut back by 0 bases and J by 8 bases, leaving a gap of 14 bases between them. The CDR3 runs 15 residues from the cysteine to the phenylalanine. The sequence is cut down to CDR3 DNA, 45 bases in frame from base 1. The CDR3 regions of human TCRbeta chains were analyzed by immunosequencing. Turning to the authors' computational methods: Repertoire TCRs were matched against a reference library of SARS-CoV-2-specific TCRs generated with the MIRA antigen-specificity platform. Breadth was defined as the fraction of unique TCRs that were SARS-CoV-2-associated. Depth was defined as the fraction of total T cells that were SARS-CoV-2-associated. Using the MIRA data, each spike-specific TCR was mapped to the spike region that the TCR reacts to and placed in a CD4 or CD8 class. Log10-transformed breadth and depth values were compared by one-way ANOVA with Sidak's multiple comparisons tests. TCRdb holds this immuneACCESS table with in-frame rearrangements only. Some clones are missing; in checked studies, unresolved V genes explain under half, and the rest has no known cause. The DNA was the basis for D and trimming; V, J and clone size are from that table. The sample table lists about 150,000 clones, around 90% of them with a count of one. Jointly, the top ten make up 2.6% of the sample.

The time point tag for this specimen amounts to: baseline before first vaccination. Vaccinee samples came from UK trials COV001 and COV002, including a single-blind randomized controlled phase 2/3 trial of AZD1222 (ChAdOx1 nCoV-19) in healthy adults. Trial participant PBMC samples were collected at day 0 and day 28 after the second dose for TCRbeta chain sequencing. The sample belongs to a study of T cell responses to AZD1222 COVID-19 vaccine (dated by TCRdb to the early 2020s). Concerning the study at large: Because spike-specific TCR depth and breadth did not differ between the two schedules, AZD1222 recipients who got a second dose at roughly 4 weeks were pooled with those who got a second dose at roughly 12 weeks. TCR sequencing covered fewer than 250 trial participants: 200 to 210 given two doses of AZD1222 and 26 given two doses of MenACWY control vaccine. Trial participants were enrolled by age into subgroups of 18-55, 56-69 and 70-plus years, and about 150, 27 and 61 TCR-sequenced participants, respectively, were included in these subgroups. Here is what the overall study found, with its caveats: In the small 56-69-year group, the increase in depth fell short of significance, most likely because of low power. Reportedly, almost half of the unique spike-specific TCRs recognized epitopes lying outside the regions that are mutated in the B.1.351 and B.1.1.7 variants. Because no day 14 peak-response samples were available, the repertoires could be characterized only after the peak T cell response. Conclusions about previously exposed vaccinees are limited, since just five or six AZD1222 recipients were seropositive for SARS-CoV-2 at baseline. The vaccine-associated CD4 TCRs covered the entire spike protein, and the dominant responses fell in regions 160-218 and 743-854. Spike-specific TCR breadth and depth rose significantly after two AZD1222 doses compared with day 0 and with MenACWY recipients. Most participants were white British and females outnumbered males, and the authors suggested that clonal diversity may have been underestimated.

The chain couples TRBV5-1 to TRBJ1-4; the D gene is not confidently resolved. The clonotype originates from an adult in good health. This sample comprised peripheral blood, obtained on day 0 of AZD1222 vaccination. The DNA is as follows: TGCGCCAGCAGCTTGGTAGGCGGTTATGCGGAAAAACTGTTTTTT. This encodes CASSLVGGYAEKLFF.